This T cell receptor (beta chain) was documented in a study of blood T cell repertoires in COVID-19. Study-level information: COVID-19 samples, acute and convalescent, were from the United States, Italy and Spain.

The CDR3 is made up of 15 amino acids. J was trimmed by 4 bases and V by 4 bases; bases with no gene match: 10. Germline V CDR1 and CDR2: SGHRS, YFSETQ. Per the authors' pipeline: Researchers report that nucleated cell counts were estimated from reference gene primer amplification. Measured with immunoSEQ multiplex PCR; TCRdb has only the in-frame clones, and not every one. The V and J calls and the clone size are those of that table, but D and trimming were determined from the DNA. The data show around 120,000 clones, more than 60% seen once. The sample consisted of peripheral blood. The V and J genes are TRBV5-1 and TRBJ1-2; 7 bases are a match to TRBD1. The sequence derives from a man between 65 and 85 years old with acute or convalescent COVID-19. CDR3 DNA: TGCGCCAGCAGCACGACAGGGCTCCGAAGCTATGGCTACACCTTC. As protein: CASSTTGLRSYGYTF.